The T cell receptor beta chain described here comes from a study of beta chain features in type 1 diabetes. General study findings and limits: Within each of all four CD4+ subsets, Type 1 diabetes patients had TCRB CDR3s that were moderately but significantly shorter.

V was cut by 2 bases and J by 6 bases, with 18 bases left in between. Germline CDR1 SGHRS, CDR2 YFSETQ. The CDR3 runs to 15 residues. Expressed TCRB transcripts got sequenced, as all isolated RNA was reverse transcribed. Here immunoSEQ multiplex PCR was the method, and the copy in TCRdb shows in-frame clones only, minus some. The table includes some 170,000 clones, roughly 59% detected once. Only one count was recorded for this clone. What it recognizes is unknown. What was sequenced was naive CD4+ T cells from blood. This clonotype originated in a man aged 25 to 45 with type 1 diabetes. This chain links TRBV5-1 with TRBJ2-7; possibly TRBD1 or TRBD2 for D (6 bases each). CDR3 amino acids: CASSFRGRPAGEQYF. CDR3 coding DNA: TGCGCCAGCAGCTTCCGGGGGCGCCCCGCAGGCGAGCAGTACTTC. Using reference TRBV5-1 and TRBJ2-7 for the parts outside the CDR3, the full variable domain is KAGVTQTPRYLIKTRGQQVTLSCSPISGHRSVSWYQQTPGQGLQFLFEYFSETQRNKGNFPGRFSGRQFSNSRSEMNVSTLELGDSALYLCASSFRGRPAGEQYFGPGTRLTVT.